These 23 T cell receptor beta chains share one sample of origin, sequenced in a study of cytomegalovirus exposure and HLA in healthy donors. Data came from immunoSEQ multiplex PCR; TCRdb stores just in-frame clones and leaves some out. In the table there are around 220,000 clones, roughly 84% of which are singletons. Sequenced sample: PBMCs. The receptors come from a woman in her 30s in good health and CMV-seropositive.

This clone was observed once. V and J are TRBV7-3 and TRBJ2-2; 11 positions agree with TRBD1. The germline CDR1 and CDR2 sequences are SGHTA and FQGTGA. CDR3 size: 15 residues. Germline trimming cut 8 bases from V and 3 bases from J; bases unmatched to any gene: 5. The CDR3 loop reads CASARGQGDTGELFF. In DNA form, the CDR3 reads TGTGCCAGCGCTAGGGGACAGGGGGACACCGGGGAGCTGTTTTTT.

This clone was seen only a few times. The chain uses TRBV14 and TRBJ1-3; 9 bases map to TRBD1. The V segment lost 6 bases and the J segment 4 bases; nucleotides outside the gene matches: 7. Germline CDR1 is SGHDN and CDR2 is FVKESK. The CDR3 contains 15 residues. The CDR3 region has the DNA TGTGCCAGCAGTACGGGACAGGGCCTAGGAAACACCATATATTTT. Amino acids: CASSTGQGLGNTIYF.

The chain uses TRBV4-1 and TRBJ1-5; the D is unclear. CDR3 length: 15 amino acids. The V end lost 1 base, the J end lost 2 bases, and 9 bases lay between the germline ends. CDR1 and CDR2 from the germline V gene are MGHRA and YSYEKL. CDR3 region: CASSQVKGGNQPQHF. In DNA, the CDR3 is TGCGCCAGCAGCCAAGTGAAAGGAGGCAATCAGCCCCAGCATTTT.

The V and J genes are TRBV30 and TRBJ2-3; 14 bases are shared with TRBD2. The CDR3 has 14 residues. J lost 4 bases, V lost 8 bases, and 5 bases had no gene match. Per germline, CDR1 GTSNPN and CDR2 SVGIG (reference sequence). The DNA for the CDR3 is TGTGCCGGGGGGGGACTAGCGGGAGCAGATACGCAGTATTTT. This translates into CAGGGLAGADTQYF.

This rearrangement joins TRBV7-6 to TRBJ2-4; D not certain. This CDR3 has 16 residues. Germline V CDR1 and CDR2: SGHVS, FNYEAQ. Trimming stripped 5 bases from V and 0 bases from J, with 14 bases between. The CDR3 coding sequence is TGTGCCAGCAGCGCCGATCTGGATCTAGCCAAAAACATTCAGTACTTC. It is translated as CASSADLDLAKNIQYF.

This clone was counted once. This chain joins TRBV28 and TRBJ2-2; D may match TRBD1 or TRBD2 (5 bases each). Trimming cost V 2 bases and J 0 bases, with 10 bases left between them. Germline V lookup: CDR1 MDHEN, CDR2 SYDVKM. The CDR3 loop spans 16 amino acids. The CDR3 here is CASSLGAGSNTGELFF. The DNA for the CDR3 is TGTGCCAGCAGTTTAGGGGCGGGTTCGAACACCGGGGAGCTGTTTTTT. Full variable domain (rest looked up from reference TRBV28 and TRBJ2-2): DVKVTQSSRYLVKRTGEKVFLECVQDMDHENMFWYRQDPGLGLRLIYFSYDVKMKEKGDIPEGYSVSREKKERFSLILESASTNQTSMYLCASSLGAGSNTGELFFGEGSRLTVL.

The rearrangement joins TRBV5-6 to TRBJ1-2, with TRBD1 matching 8 bases. This CDR3 is built from 16 residues. The V and J ends lost 0 bases and 3 bases, in that order; junction bases with no gene match: 7. Germline values: CDR1 SGHDT, CDR2 YYEEEE. CDR3 bases: TGTGCCAGCAGCTTGGCTGACAGGGGCACCTACTATGGCTACACCTTC. Translation gives CASSLADRGTYYGYTF. Using reference TRBV5-6 and TRBJ1-2 for the parts outside the CDR3, the full variable domain is DAGVTQSPTHLIKTRGQQVTLRCSPKSGHDTVSWYQQALGQGPQFIFQYYEEEERQRGNFPDRFSGHQFPNYSSELNVNALLLGDSALYLCASSLADRGTYYGYTFGSGTRLTVV.

J is TRBJ2-3 and V is TRBV5-8; no definite D call. Germline V gene lookup returns CDR1 SGHTS and CDR2 YDEGEE. The CDR3 runs 13 residues. Trimming stripped 2 bases from V and 4 bases from J, with 8 bases between. Here the CDR3 reads CASSFYLADTQYF. CDR3 coding DNA: TGTGCCAGCAGCTTCTACTTGGCAGATACGCAGTATTTT.

V is TRBV13 and J is TRBJ2-5, with 9 bases that match TRBD2. This CDR3 has 15 amino acids. With V trimmed by 3 bases and J by 6 bases, 8 bases remained unmatched. The V gene's germline CDR1 is PRHDT and CDR2 FYEKMQ (reference sequence). The CDR3 DNA reads TGTGCCAGCAGCTTCTCTAGCGGGAAAACTCAGACCCAGTACTTC. This codes for CASSFSSGKTQTQYF.

This chain joins TRBV7-9 and TRBJ1-2; 8 bases line up with TRBD1. Germline V CDR1 and CDR2: SEHNR, FQNEAQ (reference sequence). V shed 5 bases and J 1 base; nucleotides not matched to a gene: 9. This CDR3 contains 16 residues. The CDR3 nucleotides read TGTGCCAGCAGCAATGATTCGGGACAGGTTAACTATGGCTACACCTTC. It specifies CASSNDSGQVNYGYTF.

This clone was found many times. This chain joins TRBV5-1 and TRBJ2-3; no reliable D call. The CDR3 is 13 residues long. Germline V lookup: CDR1 SGHRS, CDR2 YFSETQ. Trimming stripped 8 bases from V and 10 bases from J, with 20 bases between. The CDR3 coding sequence is TGCGCCAGTACCGATGACCCCACGAGTCCGCAGTATTTT. The encoded protein is CASTDDPTSPQYF.

The chain combines TRBV6-5 with TRBJ2-7; D might be TRBD1 or TRBD2, each matching 5 bases. V lost 0 bases and J 3 bases, leaving 15 bases between the germline ends. Germline V lookup: CDR1 MNHEY, CDR2 SVGAGI. CDR3 size: 16 residues. The CDR3 coding sequence is TGTGCCAGCAGTTACTCTATCTTCGGGGCTTACTACGAGCAGTACTTC. It encodes CASSYSIFGAYYEQYF.

V usage is TRBV27 and J usage is TRBJ2-1; D may match TRBD1 or TRBD2 (5 bases each). Trimming took off 5 bases at V and 3 bases at J, with 11 bases between the two ends. The CDR3 contains 14 residues. Germline CDR1 and CDR2: MNHEY and SMNVEV (reference sequence). This chain's CDR3 is CASSEGLGYNEQFF. CDR3 DNA: TGTGCCAGCAGTGAGGGGTTGGGCTACAATGAGCAGTTCTTC.

This clone appeared once. V gene TRBV5-6 combines with J gene TRBJ1-2; maybe TRBD1 (6 bases). CDR1 and CDR2 from the germline V gene are SGHDT and YYEEEE. V was clipped by 5 bases and J by 8 bases, with 16 bases between them. The CDR3 runs to 13 residues. The CDR3 here is CASSWVGARGYTF. The CDR3 coding sequence is TGTGCCAGCAGTTGGGTGGGGGCTCGGGGCTACACCTTC.

Notes on this clone: Other DNA sequences from this sample encode an identical CDR3 as well. This chain connects TRBV27 to TRBJ1-5, with a weak D call TRBD1 (5 bases). CDR1 is MNHEY, CDR2 SMNVEV, per germline (reference sequence). V shed 2 bases and J shed 7 bases, with 9 bases lying between them. The CDR3 loop spans 13 amino acids. Here the CDR3 reads CASSLDRGQPQHF. CDR3 nucleotides: TGTGCCAGCAGTTTAGACAGAGGGCAGCCCCAGCATTTT.

CDR3 DNA sequence: TGCGCCAGCAGCTTGGAACGTATTGGCCCCTACGAGCAGTACTTC. Protein sequence: CASSLERIGPYEQYF. The rearrangement links TRBV5-1 to TRBJ2-7; D is unresolved. Deletions cut 0 bases from V and 2 bases from J, with 12 bases between. The CDR3 runs 15 residues. Germline V CDR1 and CDR2: SGHRS, YFSETQ.

The V gene is TRBV4-1, the J gene TRBJ2-7, with a weak D call TRBD2 (5 bases). From germline, CDR1 is MGHRA and CDR2 YSYEKL. CDR3 length: 15 residues. V was pared by 0 bases and J by 0 bases, with 9 bases between. CDR3 DNA: TGCGCCAGCAGCCAAGATAGCGTTAGCTCCTACGAGCAGTACTTC. Amino acid sequence: CASSQDSVSSYEQYF.

The chain uses TRBV4-1 and TRBJ2-7; D perhaps matches TRBD1 (5 bases). With 3 bases removed from V and 5 bases from J, the gap between germline ends came to 11 bases. Germline V gives CDR1 MGHRA, CDR2 YSYEKL. CDR3 length: 13 amino acids. DNA of the CDR3: TGCGCCAGCAGCCACCAGGGTCGGGACGAGCAGTACTTC. This translates into CASSHQGRDEQYF.

The CDR3 spells CASTDDGATNEKLFF. The CDR3 coding sequence is TGTGCCAGCACCGACGACGGGGCAACTAATGAAAAACTGTTTTTT. The gene calls are TRBV25-1 and TRBJ1-4; D gene unclear. The CDR3 runs to 15 residues. Germline CDR1 MGHDK, CDR2 SYGVNS. The V and J ends lost 7 bases and 0 bases respectively, with 12 bases between them.

CDR3 nucleotides: TGTGCCAGCAGTTCTTGGGAGTCGGGGAACGAGCAGTACTTC. Protein product: CASSSWESGNEQYF. V and J are TRBV27 and TRBJ2-7; D perhaps matches TRBD2 (5 bases). Germline V gene lookup returns CDR1 MNHEY and CDR2 SMNVEV (reference sequence). The CDR3 runs 14 residues. V was shortened by 4 bases and J by 5 bases, with 15 bases between the two germline ends.

The rearrangement uses TRBV29-1 and TRBJ1-1; D not certain. V dropped 3 bases and J dropped 1 base, with 12 bases sitting between them. CDR3 length equals 14 residues. Germline-derived CDR1 and CDR2 are SQVTM and ANQGSEA. The CDR3 sequence: CSVDQMDGNTEAFF. The DNA of the CDR3 is TGCAGCGTTGATCAAATGGACGGGAACACTGAAGCTTTCTTT.

The chain recombines TRBV28 with TRBJ2-7, with 10 nucleotides matching TRBD1. The CDR3 is made up of 15 amino acids. Germline V gives CDR1 MDHEN, CDR2 SYDVKM. V shed 3 bases and J 1 base; nucleotides not matched to a gene: 3. The CDR3 DNA sequence: TGTGCCAGCAGTTTCCGGGACAGGGGTTCCTACGAGCAGTACTTC. This encodes CASSFRDRGSYEQYF. The complete variable domain, with remaining parts taken from reference TRBV28 and TRBJ2-7, reads DVKVTQSSRYLVKRTGEKVFLECVQDMDHENMFWYRQDPGLGLRLIYFSYDVKMKEKGDIPEGYSVSREKKERFSLILESASTNQTSMYLCASSFRDRGSYEQYFGPGTRLTVT.

The V call is TRBV7-2, the J call TRBJ1-5; 7 bases match TRBD1. The CDR3 has 13 amino acids. Germline V lookup: CDR1 SGHTA, CDR2 FQGNSA. Trimming at V came to 5 bases and at J to 2 bases, leaving 0 bases not matched to a gene. CDR3: CASSTGGNQPQHF. CDR3 nucleotides: TGTGCCAGCAGCACAGGGGGCAATCAGCCCCAGCATTTT.